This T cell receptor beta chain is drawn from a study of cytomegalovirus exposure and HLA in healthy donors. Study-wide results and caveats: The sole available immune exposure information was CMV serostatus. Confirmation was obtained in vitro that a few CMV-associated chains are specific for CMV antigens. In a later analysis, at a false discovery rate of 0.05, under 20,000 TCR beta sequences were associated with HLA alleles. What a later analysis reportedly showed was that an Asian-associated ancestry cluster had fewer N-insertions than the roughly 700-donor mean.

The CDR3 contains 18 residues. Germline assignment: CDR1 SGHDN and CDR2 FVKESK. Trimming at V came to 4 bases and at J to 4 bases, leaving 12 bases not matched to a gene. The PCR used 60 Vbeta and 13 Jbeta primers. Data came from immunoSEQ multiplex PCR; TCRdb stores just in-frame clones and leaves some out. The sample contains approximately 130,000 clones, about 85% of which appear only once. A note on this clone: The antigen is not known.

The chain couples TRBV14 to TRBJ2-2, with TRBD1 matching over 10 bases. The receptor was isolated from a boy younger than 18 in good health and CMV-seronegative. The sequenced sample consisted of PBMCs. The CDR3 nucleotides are TGTGCCAGCAGCCTCATACCCCTGACAGGGGGCGGCACCGGGGAGCTGTTTTTT. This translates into CASSLIPLTGGGTGELFF.